This is a list of T cell receptor beta chains from one sample in a study of cytomegalovirus exposure and HLA in healthy donors. Measured with immunoSEQ multiplex PCR; TCRdb has only the in-frame clones, and not every one. The data show 80,000 or so clones, over 70% seen once. Sequencing was done on a sample of PBMCs. Every receptor here comes from a man aged 25-45 years in good health and CMV-seropositive. Each CDR3 is given with its conserved first and last residue. A D gene is named only where the DNA matches it firmly. Rows give clone size only sometimes, using once, few, many, or a class for an expanded clone.

>.|few|13|TRBJ1-6|TRBV12-5
TGTGCTAGTGGTTATACAGATAATTCACCCCTCCACTTT
CASGYTDNSPLHF
>TRBD1|.|15|TRBJ1-5|TRBV6-6
TGTGCCAGCAGTTACGCACAGGGGGATGGGCAGCCCCAGAATTTT
CASSYAQGDGQPQNF
>TRBD2|.|16|TRBJ2-7|TRBV29-1
TGCAGCGTTGGGTTTGGGGTAATAGCGGGAGTGTCCGAGCAGTACTTC
CSVGFGVIAGVSEQYF
>.|.|14|TRBJ2-7|TRBV5-1
TGCGCCAGCAGCACGGACACGAGCTCCTACGAGCAGTACTTC
CASSTDTSSYEQYF
>.|.|12|TRBJ2-1|TRBV6-5
TGTGCCAGCAGGTTCGGGAGCAATGAGCAGTTCTTC
CASRFGSNEQFF
>.|.|15|TRBJ1-4|TRBV4-3
TGCGCCAGCAGCCAAGGAGACCGAGGGAGCGAAAAACTGTTTTTT
CASSQGDRGSEKLFF
>TRBD1|once|15|TRBJ1-2|TRBV10-3
TGTGCCATCTCCTCCGGACAGGATTACCTGAATGGCTACACCTTC
CAISSGQDYLNGYTF
>.|.|14|TRBJ1-1|TRBV7-2
TGTGCCAGCAGCTTAAGCGGAACGGGGACTGAAGCTTTCTTT
CASSLSGTGTEAFF
>TRBD2|.|15|TRBJ2-7|TRBV2
TGTGCCAGCAGTGAATCTAGCGGGAGAGAAGGCCCACAGTACTTC
CASSESSGREGPQYF
>.|.|15|TRBJ1-4|TRBV7-7
TGTGCTAGCAGCCAGGGTAGGGGGACTAATGAAAAACTGTTTTTT
CASSQGRGTNEKLFF
>.|.|16|TRBJ1-4|TRBV27
TGTGCCAGCAGTTTAGGATACGGGGGGCTTGGTGAAAAACTGTTTTTT
CASSLGYGGLGEKLFF
>.|.|16|TRBJ2-7|TRBV7-2
TGTGCCAGCAGCTTAGTAGACTACACAAGCTCCTACGAGCAGTACTTC
CASSLVDYTSSYEQYF
>.|once|13|TRBJ2-7|TRBV19
TGTGCCAGTAGTATCGGTGGAGGGGACGAGCAGTACTTC
CASSIGGGDEQYF
>.|few|15|TRBJ1-5|TRBV12-5
TGTGCTAGTGGTCCGAGGGGAGGGGCCGGTCAGCCCCAGCATTTT
CASGPRGGAGQPQHF
>TRBD1|.|14|TRBJ1-2|TRBV6-5
TGTGCCAGCAGTTTCGAGGACAGGCATAGTGGCTACACCTTC
CASSFEDRHSGYTF
>TRBD2|once|14|TRBJ2-7|TRBV30
TGTGCCGGGGGGGGGAGGGCCAGCTCCTACGAGCAGTACTTC
CAGGGRASSYEQYF
>TRBD1|.|16|TRBJ1-4|TRBV5-1
TGCGCCAGCAGCTTGTTGGCGGGACAGTTTAATGAAAAACTGTTTTTT
CASSLLAGQFNEKLFF
>TRBD1|.|14|TRBJ2-2|TRBV10-3
TGTGCCATCACTACGACAGGGGGGGCCGGGGAGCTGTTTTTT
CAITTTGGAGELFF